This section outlines one T cell receptor beta chain sequence together with its context. These data originate in a study of cytomegalovirus exposure and HLA in healthy donors. The CDR3 contains 11 residues. With 6 bases removed from V and 8 bases from J, the gap between germline ends came to 10 bases. Germline V gives CDR1 WSHSY, CDR2 SAAADI. A multiplex PCR was run with 60 Vbeta primers and 13 Jbeta primers. The table came from immunoSEQ multiplex PCR; TCRdb's copy has only in-frame clones and leaves some out. The repertoire holds more than 90,000 clones, with roughly 68% as singletons. The clonotype originates from a woman aged 25 to 39 in good health and CMV-seronegative. The sequenced sample was PBMCs. The chain recombines TRBV10-2 with TRBJ1-1; tentatively, D is TRBD1 (6 bases). CDR3 nucleotides: TGCGCCAGCAGCCAGGGGCTCGAAGCTTTCTTT. Translating gives CASSQGLEAFF.